These 2 T cell receptor beta chains were sequenced from one sample in a study of blood T cell repertoires in COVID-19. Using immunoSEQ multiplex PCR, the repertoire was profiled, and TCRdb retains in-frame clones only, with some absent. The sample holds approximately 240,000 clones, around 90% seen once. Sequenced sample: PBMCs or T cells enriched from blood (not recorded which). These receptors all come from a woman under 30 who had recovered from COVID-19.

This chain joins TRBV7-8 and TRBJ2-3; maybe TRBD1 (6 bases). Trimming left V 2 bases short and J 5 bases short, with 11 bases between. Germline V gives CDR1 SGHVS, CDR2 FQNEAQ. This CDR3 spans 14 amino acids. CDR3 amino acids: CASSLTGQGDTQYF. The CDR3 coding sequence is TGTGCCAGCAGCTTAACAGGGCAGGGAGATACGCAGTATTTT. Looking up the rest from reference TRBV7-8 and TRBJ2-3 gives the full variable domain: GAGVSQSPRYKVAKRGQDVALRCDPISGHVSLFWYQQALGQGPEFLTYFQNEAQLDKSGLPSDRFFAERPEGSVSTLKIQRTQQEDSAVYLCASSLTGQGDTQYFGPGTRLTVL.

This chain links TRBV7-8 with TRBJ1-1, with TRBD1 matching 7 bases. With V trimmed by 2 bases and J by 3 bases, 0 bases remained unmatched. CDR1 SGHVS and CDR2 FQNEAQ come from the germline V gene. This CDR3 is built from 13 residues. The CDR3 sequence: CASSLTGDTEAFF. DNA for the CDR3: TGTGCCAGCAGCTTAACAGGGGACACTGAAGCTTTCTTT.